Described below is a single T cell receptor (beta chain) sequence and its context. The antigen remains undetermined. These data belong to a study of shared clonotypes between healthy human individuals. Findings of the study overall: Clonotype sharing among the donors was expected to vary with sequencing depth.

Trimming took 1 base from V and 1 from J; bases not matched to a gene: 5. The CDR3 is 16 amino acids. CDR1 is SGHNT, CDR2 YYREEE, per germline (reference sequence). Healthy HIV-negative adults with no recent acute infections or vaccinations were recruited as donors. Unsorted samples relied on tens of millions of PBMCs, which served as the source of genomic DNA. It was across several immunoSEQ plates that each subset's genomic DNA was evenly split. Using immunoSEQ multiplex PCR, the repertoire was profiled, and TCRdb retains in-frame clones only, with some absent. Here the sample spans around 500,000 clones, around four fifths being singletons.

Sequencing was done on a sample of PBMCs. The receptor was derived from a woman between 40 and 50 years old in good health. Some clones in this sample may be carry-over from other donors' samples. The gene calls are TRBV5-4 and TRBJ2-5; 9 bases map to TRBD2. CDR3 in DNA: TGTGCCAGCAGCTTGCAGGCGGGAGGGGGCCAAGAGACCCAGTACTTC. The encoded protein is CASSLQAGGGQETQYF.